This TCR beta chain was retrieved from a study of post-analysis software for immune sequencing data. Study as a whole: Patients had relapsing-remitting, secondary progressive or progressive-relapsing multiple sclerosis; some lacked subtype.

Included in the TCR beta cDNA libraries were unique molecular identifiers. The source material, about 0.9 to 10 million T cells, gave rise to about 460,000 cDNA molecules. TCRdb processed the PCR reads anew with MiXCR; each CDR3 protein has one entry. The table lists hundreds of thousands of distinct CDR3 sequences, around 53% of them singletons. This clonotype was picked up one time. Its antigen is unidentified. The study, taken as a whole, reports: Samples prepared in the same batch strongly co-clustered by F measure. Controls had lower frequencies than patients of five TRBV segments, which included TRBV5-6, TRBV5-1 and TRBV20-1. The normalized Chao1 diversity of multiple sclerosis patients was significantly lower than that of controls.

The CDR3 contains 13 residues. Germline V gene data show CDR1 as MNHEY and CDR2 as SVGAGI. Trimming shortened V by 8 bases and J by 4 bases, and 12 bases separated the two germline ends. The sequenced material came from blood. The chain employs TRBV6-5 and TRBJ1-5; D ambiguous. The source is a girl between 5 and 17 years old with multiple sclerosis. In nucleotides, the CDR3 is TGTGCCAGCGCTAAGGTCTCGAATCAGCCCCAGCATTTT. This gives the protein CASAKVSNQPQHF.